Below are 11 T cell receptor beta chains sequenced from a single sample in a study of T cells after yellow fever vaccination (dated by TCRdb to 2018 to 2020). Taken with the paper, the label for treatment or condition translates to: live attenuated yellow fever vaccine strain. The library was produced with 5' RACE. Sequencing was performed on an Illumina NovaSeq 6000. Starting from the raw public reads, TCRdb applied fastp trimming at Q25, assembled clones with MiXCR and retained in-frame beta chains. Rows with one shared CDR3 protein collapse into an entry with the most common genes and DNA. The sample data list some 300,000 distinct CDR3 sequences, and approximately 8% of these were observed just once. The ten most abundant clones make up 3% to 3.5% of the sample. The sample here was CD4+ T cells sorted from PBMCs, taken 5 days after the yellow fever booster vaccination. The receptors shown here come from a man between 18 and 29 years old who received the YFV17D yellow fever vaccine.

Many counts were recorded for this clonotype. The junction shows a germline mismatch at one end, possibly a read error. The chain is built from TRBV4-3 and TRBJ2-3; D gene ambiguous. CDR3 length: 12 amino acids. The germline CDR1 and CDR2 sequences are LGHNA and YSLEER. CDR3 protein: CASSQDRDTQYF. Written as DNA, the CDR3 is TGTGCCAGCAGCCAAGATCGGGATACGCAGTATTTT.

A few counts support this clonotype. V gene TRBV4-3 combines with J gene TRBJ2-3, with TRBD2 as a possible D gene (6 bases). V lost 1 base and J lost 1, with 12 bases in between. The CDR3 is made up of 16 amino acids. CDR1 is LGHNA, CDR2 YSLEER, per germline. CDR3 nucleotide sequence: TGCGCCAGCAGCCAAGTCTCTGGGGAGGGCACAGATACGCAGTATTTT. It translates to CASSQVSGEGTDTQYF.

This clonotype has more than one count but fewer than ten. CDR3 DNA: TGCGCCAGCAGCTTGGTAACACGACAAGAGACCCAGTACTTC. Translating gives CASSLVTRQETQYF. The chain couples TRBV5-1 to TRBJ2-5; D not resolved. Germline values: CDR1 SGHRS, CDR2 YFSETQ. The CDR3 length is 14 residues. The ends were cut back, 0 bases at V and 2 bases at J, with 8 bases in the middle.

The chain recombines TRBV7-9 with TRBJ2-3; D is undetermined. V lost 6 bases and J lost 4, with 11 bases in between. The CDR3 has 13 amino acids. The germline V gene has CDR1 SEHNR and CDR2 FQNEAQ (reference sequence). CDR3 DNA sequence: TGTGCCAGCAGTCCCATAGGGTCAGATACGCAGTATTTT. It is translated as CASSPIGSDTQYF.

The V and J genes are TRBV28 and TRBJ1-4; D is unclear. The CDR3 totals 16 residues. The ends were cut back, 5 bases at V and 4 bases at J, with 17 bases in the middle. Germline CDR1 and CDR2: MDHEN and SYDVKM. CDR3 amino acids: CASSASWVRINEKLFF. The DNA for the CDR3 is TGTGCCAGCAGTGCCTCGTGGGTCCGGATTAATGAAAAACTGTTTTTT.

With regard to this clonotype: An end of the junction does not agree with germline; a read error may underlie this. This chain joins TRBV6-5 and TRBJ2-3; D uncertain. Germline CDR1 is MNHEY and CDR2 is SVGAGI. CDR3 length: 16 amino acids. The CDR3 sequence: CDSSYSLNSYSDTQYF. In DNA form, the CDR3 reads TGTGACAGCAGTTACTCTTTAAATTCGTATTCCGATACGCAGTATTTT.

The rearrangement uses TRBV11-1 and TRBJ2-4; D is unresolved. V lost 3 bases, J lost 5 bases, and 8 bases lay in between. Germline lookup yields CDR1 SGHAT and CDR2 FQDESV (reference sequence). The CDR3 spans 13 residues. CDR3 DNA sequence: TGTGCCAGCAGCTTCCCAGGACAAAACATTCAGTACTTC. Translated: CASSFPGQNIQYF.

At least ten counts were recorded for this clonotype. The V gene is TRBV4-1, the J gene TRBJ1-6; D perhaps matches TRBD1 (5 bases). The CDR3 has 15 amino acids. Looked up from germline, CDR1 is MGHRA and CDR2 is YSYEKL. The ends were cut back, 1 base at V and 7 bases at J, with 11 bases in the middle. DNA for the CDR3: TGCGCCAGCAGCCAAGTTGTGGGGCCGAATTCACCCCTCCACTTT. Protein sequence: CASSQVVGPNSPLHF.

This clonotype was recorded a few times. The chain couples TRBV11-3 to TRBJ1-6, with D unresolved. CDR3 length: 12 amino acids. CDR1 and CDR2 (germline): SGHNT, YENEEA. V lost 1 base and J 11 bases, leaving 6 bases between the germline ends. In DNA, the CDR3 is TGTGCCAGCAGCTTAGGGGAGACACCCCTCCACTTT. It is translated as CASSLGETPLHF.

V is TRBV13 and J is TRBJ2-3, with D possibly TRBD2 on 5 matching bases. Germline values: CDR1 PRHDT, CDR2 FYEKMQ (reference sequence). The V and J ends lost 8 bases and 2 bases respectively, with 14 bases between them. CDR3 size: 14 residues. Written as DNA, the CDR3 is TGTGCCAGCCGGACCGGAGGCCACACAGATACGCAGTATTTT. Amino acid sequence: CASRTGGHTDTQYF.

The V call is TRBV30, the J call TRBJ2-3; no reliable D call. V lost 2 bases and J 5 bases, leaving 8 bases between the germline ends. Germline V gene sequence: CDR1 GTSNPN, CDR2 SVGIG (reference sequence). The CDR3 has 12 residues. The CDR3 region is CAWSPFVDTQYF. The CDR3 nucleotides read TGTGCCTGGAGTCCTTTCGTAGATACGCAGTATTTT.